This TCR beta chain emerged from a study of early T cells in non-severe SARS-CoV-2 infection. Study conclusions and caveats: Anti-spike CD8 responses were favored by VDJdb matching, which missed private and CD4 specificities.

The protocol attached unique molecular identifiers to individual cDNA molecules. TCRdb passed the 5' RACE reads through MiXCR, listing each CDR3 protein once. The repertoire holds about 71,000 distinct CDR3 sequences, around 13% seen once, with more than 12% in the top ten. This clonotype has more than one count but fewer than ten. The antigen remains unidentified. CDR1 is MNHNY, CDR2 SVGAGI, per germline (reference sequence). The CDR3 has 15 residues. V shed 6 bases and J 8 bases; nucleotides not matched to a gene: 11. The chain links TRBV6-6 to TRBJ1-3; 9 bases are a match to TRBD1. The sequence came from an adult who was a healthcare worker with PCR-confirmed SARS-CoV-2 infection or an uninfected control (not recorded which). The specimen was whole blood. The CDR3 DNA is TGTGCCAGCAGATTTAACCGGGACAGGGCACACACCATATATTTT. Translation: CASRFNRDRAHTIYF.